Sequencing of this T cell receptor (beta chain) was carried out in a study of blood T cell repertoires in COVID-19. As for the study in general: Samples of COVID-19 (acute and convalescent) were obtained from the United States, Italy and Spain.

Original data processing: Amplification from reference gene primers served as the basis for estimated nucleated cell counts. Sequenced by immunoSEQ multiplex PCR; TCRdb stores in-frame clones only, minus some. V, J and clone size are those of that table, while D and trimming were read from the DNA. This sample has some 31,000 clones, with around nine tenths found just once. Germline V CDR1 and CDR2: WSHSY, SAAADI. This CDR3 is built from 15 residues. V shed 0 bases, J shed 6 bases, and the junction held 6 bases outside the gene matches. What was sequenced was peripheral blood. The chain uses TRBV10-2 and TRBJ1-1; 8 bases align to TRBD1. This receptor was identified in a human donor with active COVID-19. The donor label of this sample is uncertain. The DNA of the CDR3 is TGCGCCAGCAGTGAGTCGCGGACAGGGTTTCCTGAAGCTTTCTTT. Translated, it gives CASSESRTGFPEAFF.